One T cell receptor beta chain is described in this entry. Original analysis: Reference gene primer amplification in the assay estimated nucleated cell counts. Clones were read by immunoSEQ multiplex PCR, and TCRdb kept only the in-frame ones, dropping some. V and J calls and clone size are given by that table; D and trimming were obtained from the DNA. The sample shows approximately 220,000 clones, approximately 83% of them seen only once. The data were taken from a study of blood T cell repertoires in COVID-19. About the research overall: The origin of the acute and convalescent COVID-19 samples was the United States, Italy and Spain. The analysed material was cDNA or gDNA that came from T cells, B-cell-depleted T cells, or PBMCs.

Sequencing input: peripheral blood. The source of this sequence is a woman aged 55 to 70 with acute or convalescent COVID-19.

The CDR3 sequence: CASSSLPDRGYTGELFF. The DNA of the CDR3 is TGTGCCAGCAGTTCCCTACCGGACAGGGGATACACCGGGGAGCTGTTTTTT. This chain uses TRBV28 with TRBJ2-2; TRBD1 aligns across 9 bases. The CDR3 is 17 residues long. CDR1 is MDHEN, CDR2 SYDVKM, per germline. The ends lost 4 bases at V and 3 bases at J; junction bases unmatched: 9.